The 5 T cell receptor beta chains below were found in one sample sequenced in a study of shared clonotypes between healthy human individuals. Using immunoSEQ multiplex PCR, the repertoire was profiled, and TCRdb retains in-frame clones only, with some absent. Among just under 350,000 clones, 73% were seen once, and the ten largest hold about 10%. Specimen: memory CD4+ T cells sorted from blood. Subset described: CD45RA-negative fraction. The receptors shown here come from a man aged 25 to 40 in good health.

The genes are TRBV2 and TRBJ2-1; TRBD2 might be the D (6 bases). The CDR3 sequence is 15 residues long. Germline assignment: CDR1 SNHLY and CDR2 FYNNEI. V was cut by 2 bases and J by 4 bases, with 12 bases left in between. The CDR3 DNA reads TGTGCCAGCAGTGAATGGACGGGGGAATACAATGAGCAGTTCTTC. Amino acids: CASSEWTGEYNEQFF. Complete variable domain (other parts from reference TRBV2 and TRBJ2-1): EPEVTQTPSHQVTQMGQEVILRCVPISNHLYFYWYRQILGQKVEFLVSFYNNEISEKSEIFDDQFSVERPDGSNFTLKIRSTKLEDSAMYFCASSEWTGEYNEQFFGPGTRLTVL.

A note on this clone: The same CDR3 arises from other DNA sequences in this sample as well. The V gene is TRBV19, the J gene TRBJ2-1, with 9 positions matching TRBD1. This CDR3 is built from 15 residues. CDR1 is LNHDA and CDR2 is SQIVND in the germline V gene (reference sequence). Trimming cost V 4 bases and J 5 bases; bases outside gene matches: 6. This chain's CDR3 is CASSKRTGDDNEQFF. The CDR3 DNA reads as TGTGCCAGTAGTAAAAGGACAGGGGATGACAATGAGCAGTTCTTC.

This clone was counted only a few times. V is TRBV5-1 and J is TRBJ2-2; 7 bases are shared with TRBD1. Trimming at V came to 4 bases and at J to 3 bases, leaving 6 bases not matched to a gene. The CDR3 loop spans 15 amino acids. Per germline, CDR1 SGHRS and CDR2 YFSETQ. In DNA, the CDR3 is TGCGCCAGCAGCCAAGGGGGCGCGGACACCGGGGAGCTGTTTTTT. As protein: CASSQGGADTGELFF.

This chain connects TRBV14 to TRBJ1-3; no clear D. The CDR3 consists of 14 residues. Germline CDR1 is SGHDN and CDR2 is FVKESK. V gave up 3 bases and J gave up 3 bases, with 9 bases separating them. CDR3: CASSHGSIGNTIYF. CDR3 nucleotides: TGTGCCAGCAGCCACGGCAGCATTGGAAACACCATATATTTT. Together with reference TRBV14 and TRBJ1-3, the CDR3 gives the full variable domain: EAGVTQFPSHSVIEKGQTVTLRCDPISGHDNLYWYRRVMGKEIKFLLHFVKESKQDESGMPNNRFLAERTGGTYSTLKVQPAELEDSGVYFCASSHGSIGNTIYFGEGSWLTVV.

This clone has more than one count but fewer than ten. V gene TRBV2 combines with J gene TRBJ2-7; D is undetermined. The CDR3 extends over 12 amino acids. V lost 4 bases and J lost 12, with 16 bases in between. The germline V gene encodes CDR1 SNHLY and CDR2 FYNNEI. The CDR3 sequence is CASSGTPPSLYF. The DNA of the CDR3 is TGTGCCAGCAGTGGCACACCTCCGAGTTTGTACTTC.